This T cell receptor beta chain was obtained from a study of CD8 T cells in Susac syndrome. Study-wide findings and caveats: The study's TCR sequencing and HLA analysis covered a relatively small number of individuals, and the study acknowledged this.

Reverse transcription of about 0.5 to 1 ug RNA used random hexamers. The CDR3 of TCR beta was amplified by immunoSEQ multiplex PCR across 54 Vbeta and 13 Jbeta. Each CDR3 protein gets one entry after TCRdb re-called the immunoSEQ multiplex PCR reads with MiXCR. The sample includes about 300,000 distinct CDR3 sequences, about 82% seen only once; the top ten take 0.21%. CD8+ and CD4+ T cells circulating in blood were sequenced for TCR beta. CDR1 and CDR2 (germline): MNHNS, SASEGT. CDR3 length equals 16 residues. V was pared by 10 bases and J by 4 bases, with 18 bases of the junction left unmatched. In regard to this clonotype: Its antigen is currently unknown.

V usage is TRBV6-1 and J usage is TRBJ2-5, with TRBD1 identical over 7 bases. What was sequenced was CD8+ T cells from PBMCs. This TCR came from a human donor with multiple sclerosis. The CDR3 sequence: CAIRGLGSFSGETQYF. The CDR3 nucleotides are TGTGCCATTAGGGGGCTAGGTAGCTTTTCGGGAGAGACCCAGTACTTC.